The entry that follows covers one TCR beta chain sequence. This record belongs to a study of OX40 agonist ivuxolimab in advanced cancers. Overall study context: The study treated patients with ivuxolimab, an agonistic anti-OX40 (CD134) antibody. The study gave patients intravenous ivuxolimab at 0.01 to 10 mg/kg every 2 weeks.

Profiled with immunoSEQ multiplex PCR; TCRdb holds only in-frame clones, not every one. Seen here are fewer than 65,000 clones, 79% observed once, and the top ten hold roughly 11%. V was shortened by 1 base and J by 9 bases, with 7 bases between the two germline ends. Germline values: CDR1 SGHTA, CDR2 FQGNSA. The CDR3 totals 11 residues. The V gene is TRBV7-2, the J gene TRBJ2-7; D perhaps matches TRBD2 (6 bases). The TCR originated in an adult with an advanced solid tumor such as melanoma, head and neck, liver or kidney cancer. Source: CD4+ or CD8+ T cells sorted from blood, taken in a trial of the OX40 agonist ivuxolimab. The CDR3 region has the DNA TGTGCCAGCAGCTTAGGGGGACTGCAGTACTTC. This translates into CASSLGGLQYF.